This TCR beta chain was identified during a study of CD8 T cells in ankylosing spondylitis. Findings and caveats of the study: From matched ankylosing spondylitis synovial fluid, disease-linked clones were reportedly recovered at significantly enriched levels. A TCR beta motif of roughly 8 highly homologous variants seemed to mark ankylosing spondylitis blood.

Researchers built TCR beta libraries using quantitative 5'-RACE with molecular barcodes. Via MiXCR, TCRdb re-called the 5' RACE reads, giving one row per CDR3 protein. The sample consists of 35,000 to 50,000 distinct CDR3 sequences, approximately 10% of them appearing once. V was pared by 0 bases and J by 0 bases, with 6 bases between. The CDR3 has 15 amino acids. CDR1 and CDR2 from the germline V gene are SEHNR and FQNEAQ (reference sequence). Concerning this clonotype itself: Its cognate antigen is unknown.

The receptor was derived from a male donor with ankylosing spondylitis or in good health (not recorded which). Sequenced: blood, either unsorted or a sorted T cell fraction (not recorded which). The chain couples TRBV7-9 to TRBJ2-4; D possibly uses TRBD1 or TRBD2 (5 bases each). The CDR3 bases are TGTGCCAGCAGCTTAGCGGGGACAGCCAAAAACATTCAGTACTTC. Translated: CASSLAGTAKNIQYF.